Each of the 13 T cell receptor beta chains below was sequenced from the same sample in a study of shared clonotypes between healthy human individuals. Produced via immunoSEQ multiplex PCR; TCRdb's table is partial and in-frame only. This table holds fewer than 600,000 clones, approximately 85% found once. Sequenced: PBMCs. The origin of the receptors is a woman between 40 and 55 years old in good health. Some clones in this sample may be carry-over from other donors' samples.

This chain joins TRBV28 and TRBJ1-4; D remains ambiguous. The germline V and J ends were trimmed by 6 bases and 6 bases, with 14 bases remaining between them. The CDR3 contains 14 residues. CDR1 is MDHEN, CDR2 SYDVKM, per germline. The CDR3 sequence is CASSSVDMDEKLFF. CDR3 DNA sequence: TGTGCCAGCAGCTCCGTAGACATGGATGAAAAACTGTTTTTT.

The V gene is TRBV5-1, the J gene TRBJ2-7; 9 bases are a match to TRBD2. The CDR3 covers 17 residues. With V trimmed by 3 bases and J by 1 base, 11 bases remained unmatched. Germline-derived CDR1 and CDR2 are SGHRS and YFSETQ. The CDR3 here is CASSYGATSGVSYEQYF. The CDR3 DNA is TGCGCCAGCAGCTACGGGGCGACTAGCGGAGTATCCTACGAGCAGTACTTC.

This chain joins TRBV9 and TRBJ2-1; D gene unclear. The germline gives CDR1 SGDLS, CDR2 YYNGEE. V was clipped by 0 bases and J by 0 bases, with 7 bases between them. This CDR3 spans 15 amino acids. CDR3 bases: TGTGCCAGCAGCGTAGGTGGCCGCTCCTACAATGAGCAGTTCTTC. This translates into CASSVGGRSYNEQFF.

The chain uses TRBV27 and TRBJ1-5; the D is unclear. The CDR3 runs 17 residues. V was pared by 1 base and J by 0 bases, with 13 bases between. Germline V gives CDR1 MNHEY, CDR2 SMNVEV (reference sequence). The DNA of the CDR3 is TGTGCCAGCAGTTTATTGGCCCTGGGGAATAGCAATCAGCCCCAGCATTTT. This sequence encodes CASSLLALGNSNQPQHF.

V gene TRBV4-2 combines with J gene TRBJ1-6; 7 positions match TRBD1. With V trimmed by 0 bases and J by 7 bases, 6 bases remained unmatched. Germline V gene sequence: CDR1 LGHNA, CDR2 YNFKEQ. The CDR3 contains 16 residues. Written as DNA, the CDR3 is TGTGCCAGCAGCCAAGAGACGACAGGGCTGAATTCACCCCTCCACTTT. Translation gives CASSQETTGLNSPLHF.

This clone was seen once. The V gene is TRBV28, the J gene TRBJ1-5; no clear D gene. The CDR3 extends over 14 amino acids. Germline V gene data show CDR1 as MDHEN and CDR2 as SYDVKM. Trimming took 2 bases from V and 6 from J, leaving 11 bases between them. CDR3 coding DNA: TGTGCCAGCAGTTTAGCGGAGGAAGGTCAGCCCCAGCATTTT. Its translation is CASSLAEEGQPQHF.

The chain carries TRBV18 and TRBJ1-1; D is possibly TRBD1 (5 bases). Germline lookup yields CDR1 KGHSH and CDR2 LQKENI. The V gene lost 3 bases and the J gene lost 0 bases, with 14 bases spanning the gap. This CDR3 has 16 amino acids. The chain's CDR3 is CASSPGTGRLNTEAFF. The CDR3 DNA follows: TGTGCCAGCTCACCGGGGACGGGGCGTCTGAACACTGAAGCTTTCTTT.

The chain recombines TRBV19 with TRBJ2-2; the D call may be TRBD1 or TRBD2 (6 bases each). V was cut by 3 bases and J by 4 bases, with 15 bases left in between. This CDR3 comprises 16 residues. CDR1 and CDR2 (germline): LNHDA, SQIVND (reference sequence). CDR3 region: CASSMDGGYATGELFF. Here the CDR3 DNA reads TGTGCCAGTAGTATGGACGGGGGCTATGCCACCGGGGAGCTGTTTTTT.

This clone was counted a single time. The V and J genes are TRBV7-3 and TRBJ2-1, with 8 bases fitting TRBD2. CDR3 size: 16 residues. Per the germline V gene, CDR1 is SGHTA and CDR2 is FQGTGA. The V and J ends lost 0 bases and 3 bases, in that order; junction bases with no gene match: 4. CDR3 sequence: CASSLTPGGGYNEQFF. The CDR3, as DNA: TGTGCCAGCAGCTTAACCCCGGGAGGGGGCTACAATGAGCAGTTCTTC.

The gene calls are TRBV6-5 and TRBJ2-5; D call uncertain. The CDR3 spans 14 residues. CDR1 is MNHEY and CDR2 is SVGAGI in the germline V gene. The germline V and J ends were trimmed by 2 bases and 2 bases, with 9 bases remaining between them. CDR3 coding DNA: TGTGCCAGCAGTTACGGGTTAGAGCAAGAGACCCAGTACTTC. Protein product: CASSYGLEQETQYF.

The chain carries TRBV6-5 and TRBJ2-3, with 8 nucleotides matching TRBD1. With V trimmed by 4 bases and J by 7 bases, 13 bases remained unmatched. Germline CDR1 is MNHEY and CDR2 is SVGAGI. The CDR3 spans 16 residues. CDR3 amino acids: CASSLVGQGARNTQYF. Here the CDR3 DNA reads TGTGCCAGCAGTTTGGTAGGGCAGGGGGCGCGGAATACGCAGTATTTT.

This clone showed up just a few times. The genes are TRBV28 and TRBJ2-4, with D unresolved. With 7 bases removed from V and 6 bases from J, the gap between germline ends came to 13 bases. Looked up from germline, CDR1 is MDHEN and CDR2 is SYDVKM. The CDR3 runs to 13 residues. The CDR3 coding sequence is TGTGCCAGCAACGGCCCGTTCGCAAACATTCAGTACTTC. It is translated as CASNGPFANIQYF.

The chain couples TRBV28 to TRBJ1-2; possible D gene TRBD1, 6 bases. CDR1 MDHEN and CDR2 SYDVKM come from the germline V gene. The CDR3 contains 13 residues. Trimming cost V 6 bases and J 4 bases, with 12 bases left between them. CDR3: CASSLTGSYGYTF. The CDR3 DNA is TGTGCCAGCAGCCTTACAGGGAGCTATGGCTACACCTTC.